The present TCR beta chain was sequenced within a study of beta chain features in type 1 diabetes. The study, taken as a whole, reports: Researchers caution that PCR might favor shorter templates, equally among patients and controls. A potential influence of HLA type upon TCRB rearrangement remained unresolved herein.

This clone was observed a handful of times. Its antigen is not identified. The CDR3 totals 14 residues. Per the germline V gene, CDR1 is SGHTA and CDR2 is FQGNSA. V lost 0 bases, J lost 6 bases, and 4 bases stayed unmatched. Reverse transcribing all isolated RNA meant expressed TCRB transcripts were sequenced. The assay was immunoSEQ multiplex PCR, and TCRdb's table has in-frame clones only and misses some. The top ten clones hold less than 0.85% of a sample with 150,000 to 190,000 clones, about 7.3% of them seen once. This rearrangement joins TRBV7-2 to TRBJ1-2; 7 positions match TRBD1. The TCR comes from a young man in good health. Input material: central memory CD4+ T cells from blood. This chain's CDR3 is CASSLAGTAHGYTF. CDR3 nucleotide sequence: TGTGCCAGCAGCTTAGCGGGGACAGCCCATGGCTACACCTTC. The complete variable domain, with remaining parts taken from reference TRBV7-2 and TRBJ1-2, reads GAGVSQSPSNKVTEKGKDVELRCDPISGHTALYWYRQSLGQGLEFLIYFQGNSAPDKSGLPSDRFSAERTGGSVSTLTIQRTQQEDSAVYLCASSLAGTAHGYTFGSGTRLTVV.